Below, 29 T cell receptor beta chains from the same sample are listed, as sequenced in a study of shared clonotypes between healthy human individuals. Libraries were prepared by immunoSEQ multiplex PCR; TCRdb keeps only in-frame clonotypes and omits some of them. The repertoire holds around 2.1 million clones, with roughly 91% as singletons. Terminally differentiated effector memory CD45RA+ cells were excluded from the naive CD8 cells, which were CD45RO-negative and positively selected for CCR7. The sample consisted of naive CD8+ T cells from PBMCs. The origin of the receptors is a man between 18 and 35 years old in good health. Some clones in this sample may be carry-over from other donors' samples.

The chain links TRBV13 to TRBJ1-1, with D perhaps TRBD1 (6 bases). Germline V gene data show CDR1 as PRHDT and CDR2 as FYEKMQ (reference sequence). This CDR3 spans 16 amino acids. Trimming cost V 0 bases and J 1 base, with 12 bases left between them. The CDR3: CASSLGPWGANTEAFF. CDR3 coding DNA: TGTGCCAGCAGCTTAGGCCCCTGGGGGGCGAACACTGAAGCTTTCTTT.

The chain combines TRBV5-1 with TRBJ2-7, with unresolved D. The ends were cut back, 1 base at V and 7 bases at J, with 9 bases in the middle. This CDR3 is 12 amino acids long. The V gene's germline CDR1 is SGHRS and CDR2 YFSETQ. The CDR3: CASSLFFEEQYF. The CDR3 DNA follows: TGCGCCAGCAGCTTGTTCTTTGAAGAGCAGTACTTC.

This chain connects TRBV9 to TRBJ2-1; 7 bases agree with TRBD2. V lost 1 base and J lost 4; bases outside the gene matches: 2. Germline V CDR1 and CDR2: SGDLS, YYNGEE. The CDR3 is 14 amino acids. Written as DNA, the CDR3 is TGTGCCAGCAGCGTACTAGCGGATTACAATGAGCAGTTCTTC. Amino acid sequence: CASSVLADYNEQFF.

This chain uses TRBV28 with TRBJ1-1; TRBD1 matches 8 bases. There are 16 residues in the CDR3. V lost 3 bases and J lost 1; bases outside the gene matches: 7. Germline V gene lookup returns CDR1 MDHEN and CDR2 SYDVKM. This chain's CDR3 is CASSFEIGQGNTEAFF. CDR3 DNA sequence: TGTGCCAGCAGTTTTGAAATAGGACAGGGGAACACTGAAGCTTTCTTT.

The V and J genes are TRBV7-3 and TRBJ2-1, with D possibly TRBD2 on 6 matching bases. This CDR3 comprises 15 residues. V was pared by 2 bases and J by 6 bases, with 14 bases between. Germline CDR1 and CDR2: SGHTA and FQGTGA. DNA for the CDR3: TGTGCCAGCAGCTTATTACGGGAGCGATCCAATGAGCAGTTCTTC. Its protein product is CASSLLRERSNEQFF.

The chain has TRBV7-9 and TRBJ2-7, with D possibly being TRBD2 (6 bases). Germline V gene sequence: CDR1 SEHNR, CDR2 FQNEAQ (reference sequence). V lost 5 bases to trimming and J lost 5 bases, with 13 bases between them. The CDR3 runs to 13 residues. CDR3 region: CASSRGYLNEQYF. As DNA, the CDR3 is TGTGCCAGCAGCCGGGGGTATCTCAACGAGCAGTACTTC.

Points on this clone: Distinct nucleotide sequences in the sample also encode this CDR3. This chain joins TRBV11-2 and TRBJ2-3, with 9 bases that match TRBD2. J gave up 3 bases and V 4 bases, and 5 bases lay outside the gene matches. The CDR3 has 15 amino acids. Germline-derived CDR1 and CDR2 are SGHAT and FQNNGV. CDR3 amino acids: CASSSTSGLTDTQYF. The CDR3 nucleotides read TGTGCCAGCAGCTCGACTAGCGGTTTAACAGATACGCAGTATTTT.

The chain joins TRBV14 to TRBJ2-7; D could derive from TRBD1 or TRBD2 (5 bases each). The CDR3 spans 15 residues. Trimming removed 0 bases from V and 8 bases from J, with 17 bases in between. Per germline, CDR1 SGHDN and CDR2 FVKESK. CDR3 coding DNA: TGTGCCAGCAGCCAAGATCCCCAGGGACGGGGAAAGCAGTACTTC. Translating it yields CASSQDPQGRGKQYF. The variable domain in full, with the rest retrieved from reference TRBV14 and TRBJ2-7, is EAGVTQFPSHSVIEKGQTVTLRCDPISGHDNLYWYRRVMGKEIKFLLHFVKESKQDESGMPNNRFLAERTGGTYSTLKVQPAELEDSGVYFCASSQDPQGRGKQYFGPGTRLTVT.

The genes are TRBV6-1 and TRBJ1-1; D is ambiguous. Trimming shortened V by 2 bases and J by 1 base, and 11 bases separated the two germline ends. Germline V lookup: CDR1 MNHNS, CDR2 SASEGT. This CDR3 region has 15 residues. The CDR3 nucleotides read TGTGCCAGCAGTGAAAGGAGCGGGGAGAACACTGAAGCTTTCTTT. Translation gives CASSERSGENTEAFF.

V and J are TRBV25-1 and TRBJ2-7; TRBD1 matches at 7 bases. Germline trimming cut 4 bases from V and 6 bases from J; bases unmatched to any gene: 9. Germline loops: CDR1 MGHDK, CDR2 SYGVNS. The CDR3 totals 14 residues. The CDR3 loop reads CASSAPGQLIEQYF. DNA of the CDR3: TGTGCCAGCAGTGCCCCGGGACAGCTTATCGAGCAGTACTTC.

The V and J genes are TRBV5-4 and TRBJ2-1; D not resolved. The CDR3 covers 15 residues. Germline CDR1 and CDR2: SGHNT and YYREEE (reference sequence). Trimming shortened V by 0 bases and J by 5 bases, and 12 bases separated the two germline ends. The CDR3 protein is CASSLALRRDNEQFF. The CDR3 bases are TGTGCCAGCAGCTTGGCCCTCAGACGGGACAATGAGCAGTTCTTC.

The sample holds one count of this clone. The CDR3 nucleotides read TGTGCCGGACTAGCGGGAATACCAATCTCCTACAATGAGCAGTTCTTC. Its translation is CAGLAGIPISYNEQFF. The chain combines TRBV30 with TRBJ2-1, with 12 bases matching TRBD2. The CDR3 extends over 16 amino acids. Looked up from germline, CDR1 is GTSNPN and CDR2 is SVGIG (reference sequence). The trim removed 8 bases at V and 0 bases at J, leaving 8 bases unmatched.

This clone has just one count. The chain is built from TRBV9 and TRBJ2-7; D is undetermined. The CDR3 runs to 13 residues. CDR1 is SGDLS and CDR2 is YYNGEE in the germline V gene. Trimming cost V 4 bases and J 4 bases, with 12 bases left between them. CDR3 region: CASSPDGGYEQYF. CDR3 DNA sequence: TGTGCCAGCAGCCCAGACGGTGGGTACGAGCAGTACTTC.

The chain carries TRBV14 and TRBJ1-2; TRBD1 aligns across 7 bases. The CDR3 spans 15 residues. V shed 4 bases and J 2 bases; nucleotides not matched to a gene: 7. Per the germline V gene, CDR1 is SGHDN and CDR2 is FVKESK. Here the CDR3 reads CASSLRDSQNYGYTF. In DNA, the CDR3 is TGTGCCAGCAGCCTTCGGGACAGCCAAAACTATGGCTACACCTTC. Based on the CDR3 plus reference TRBV14 and TRBJ1-2, the full variable domain is EAGVTQFPSHSVIEKGQTVTLRCDPISGHDNLYWYRRVMGKEIKFLLHFVKESKQDESGMPNNRFLAERTGGTYSTLKVQPAELEDSGVYFCASSLRDSQNYGYTFGSGTRLTVV.

This chain links TRBV6-4 with TRBJ1-1; 7 bases fit TRBD1. The germline V gene encodes CDR1 MRHNA and CDR2 SNTAGT. The trim removed 5 bases at V and 0 bases at J, leaving 3 bases unmatched. This CDR3 is built from 14 residues. CDR3 sequence reads: CASSRTGLNTEAFF. The CDR3 DNA reads as TGTGCCAGCAGTAGGACAGGATTGAACACTGAAGCTTTCTTT.

V usage is TRBV12-5 and J usage is TRBJ2-7; 7 positions agree with TRBD1. The J segment lost 3 bases and the V segment lost 7 bases, leaving 18 bases of the junction unmatched. The CDR3 loop spans 17 amino acids. CDR1 LGHNT and CDR2 FRNRAP come from the germline V gene. CDR3 coding DNA: TGTGCTAGTGATAAGGACAGGCGGCCCTTTGCCTTCTACGAGCAGTACTTC. Amino acids: CASDKDRRPFAFYEQYF.

The genes are TRBV7-8 and TRBJ2-3; D is unresolved. The V gene's germline CDR1 is SGHVS and CDR2 FQNEAQ. This CDR3 contains 12 residues. V was cut by 1 base and J by 7 bases, with 6 bases left in between. DNA for the CDR3: TGTGCCAGCAGCTTAGACCTAAATACGCAGTATTTT. Translating it yields CASSLDLNTQYF.

The V and J genes are TRBV4-1 and TRBJ2-1; D might be TRBD2 (6 bases). Per the germline V gene, CDR1 is MGHRA and CDR2 is YSYEKL. The V end was cut by 4 bases, the J end by 0 bases, with 16 bases between. CDR3 length: 17 amino acids. The CDR3 sequence is CASSPLGGVSSYNEQFF. The CDR3 coding sequence is TGCGCCAGCAGCCCACTAGGAGGGGTAAGCTCCTACAATGAGCAGTTCTTC.

The chain links TRBV28 to TRBJ2-7; possibly TRBD2 for D (6 bases). The germline V gene encodes CDR1 MDHEN and CDR2 SYDVKM. V was shortened by 6 bases and J by 3 bases, with 21 bases between the two germline ends. The CDR3 extends over 16 amino acids. The CDR3 loop reads CASSQISPGVVYEQYF. CDR3 nucleotide sequence: TGTGCCAGCAGCCAAATTTCCCCGGGGGTGGTCTACGAGCAGTACTTC.

This CDR3 reads CASSYPAGGPLETQYF. The CDR3 DNA reads TGTGCCAGCAGTTACCCAGCGGGAGGGCCTTTAGAGACCCAGTACTTC. The chain employs TRBV6-5 and TRBJ2-5; 10 bases line up with TRBD2. Losses at the gene ends were 2 bases for V and 4 bases for J; bases not matched to a gene: 7. CDR3 size: 16 residues. CDR1 and CDR2 from the germline V gene are MNHEY and SVGAGI.

This rearrangement joins TRBV28 to TRBJ2-7, with 7 bases fitting TRBD2. CDR3 length: 14 residues. Germline lookup yields CDR1 MDHEN and CDR2 SYDVKM. Trimming cost V 6 bases and J 4 bases; bases outside gene matches: 9. Here the CDR3 DNA reads TGTGCCAGCAGCCGACCCGGGGGGTATTACGAGCAGTACTTC. This sequence encodes CASSRPGGYYEQYF.

On this clone itself: The sample has other DNA sequences that encode this CDR3 too. V and J are TRBV29-1 and TRBJ2-1; D is undetermined. Trimming cost V 5 bases and J 6 bases, with 5 bases left between them. The germline CDR1 and CDR2 sequences are SQVTM and ANQGSEA. The length of the CDR3 is 10 residues. The CDR3 spells CSVRSNEQFF. CDR3 nucleotide sequence: TGCAGCGTTAGAAGCAATGAGCAGTTCTTC.

This clone was seen more than once but under ten times. V gene TRBV7-9 combines with J gene TRBJ1-2; 8 nucleotides align to TRBD1. The germline gives CDR1 SEHNR, CDR2 FQNEAQ (reference sequence). This CDR3 has 14 residues. V shed 5 bases and J 4 bases; nucleotides not matched to a gene: 6. CDR3 DNA sequence: TGTGCCAGCAGCGTAGGACAGGGCACCTATGGCTACACCTTC. Translating gives CASSVGQGTYGYTF.

The genes are TRBV7-9 and TRBJ2-7; 11 bases are a match to TRBD2. This CDR3 is 13 amino acids long. Germline V gene lookup returns CDR1 SEHNR and CDR2 FQNEAQ (reference sequence). The V gene end was trimmed by 8 bases and the J gene end by 3 bases; junction bases not matched to a gene: 3. In DNA form, the CDR3 reads TGTGCCAGCTTAACTAGCGGGAGCTACGAGCAGTACTTC. It specifies CASLTSGSYEQYF.

A note on this clone: Other DNA sequences in the same sample also yield this CDR3. This chain connects TRBV19 to TRBJ2-1; D ambiguous. In germline, CDR1 is LNHDA, CDR2 SQIVND (reference sequence). The V end lost 3 bases, the J end lost 5 bases, and 5 bases lay between the germline ends. CDR3 length equals 12 residues. The CDR3 region has the DNA TGTGCCAGTAGTATTGTAGACAATGAGCAGTTCTTC. This gives the protein CASSIVDNEQFF.

The chain is built from TRBV28 and TRBJ1-3; D is unclear. V lost 6 bases and J 0 bases, leaving 6 bases between the germline ends. CDR1 and CDR2 (germline): MDHEN, SYDVKM. This CDR3 has 13 residues. CDR3: CASRRHSGNTIYF. The CDR3 DNA reads as TGTGCCAGCAGGAGGCACTCTGGAAACACCATATATTTT.

J is TRBJ2-1 and V is TRBV9, with D perhaps TRBD1 (5 bases). Germline V gene data show CDR1 as SGDLS and CDR2 as YYNGEE. The ends were cut back, 4 bases at V and 7 bases at J, with 9 bases in the middle. The CDR3 spans 12 residues. Here the CDR3 DNA reads TGTGCCAGCAGCTTGACAGTGAATGAGCAGTTCTTC. This sequence encodes CASSLTVNEQFF.

This rearrangement joins TRBV28 to TRBJ1-4, with D possibly being TRBD1 (5 bases). V shed 6 bases and J shed 6 bases, with 17 bases lying between them. The CDR3 has 15 residues. Germline lookup yields CDR1 MDHEN and CDR2 SYDVKM. In DNA, the CDR3 is TGTGCCAGCAGCATTCAGGGTACCGATGATGAAAAACTGTTTTTT. Translated, it gives CASSIQGTDDEKLFF. The full variable domain, with the rest looked up from reference TRBV28 and TRBJ1-4, is DVKVTQSSRYLVKRTGEKVFLECVQDMDHENMFWYRQDPGLGLRLIYFSYDVKMKEKGDIPEGYSVSREKKERFSLILESASTNQTSMYLCASSIQGTDDEKLFFGSGTQLSVL.

The chain is built from TRBV9 and TRBJ2-1, with D possibly being TRBD1 or TRBD2 (5 bases each). Germline assignment: CDR1 SGDLS and CDR2 YYNGEE. The V and J ends lost 0 bases and 1 base respectively, with 11 bases between them. The CDR3 totals 16 residues. CDR3 coding DNA: TGTGCCAGCAGCGTAGCTGGGACCTTTTCCTACAATGAGCAGTTCTTC. Protein product: CASSVAGTFSYNEQFF.